This entry is about one T cell receptor beta chain. The cDNA was synthesized by 5'RACE incorporating 10-nucleotide random UMIs. MiXCR was run by TCRdb on the 5' RACE reads, yielding one entry per CDR3 protein. Of some 50,000 distinct CDR3 sequences listed, roughly a quarter are singletons. This record belongs to a study of neurological immune-mediated disorders. This CDR3 spans 13 amino acids. Germline CDR1 and CDR2: KGHSH and LQKENI. Between the trimmed V and J ends, which lost 3 bases and 9 bases, there was a span of 15 bases. PBMCs stored at -80 C, numbering 2 million, were the origin of the unsorted libraries.

The source material was PBMCs. The TCR originated in a woman in her sixties or seventies in good health. V gene TRBV18 combines with J gene TRBJ2-7; tentatively, D is TRBD1 or TRBD2 (5 bases each). The CDR3 sequence: CASSPSGLLGQYF. The CDR3 DNA is TGTGCCAGCTCACCGTCGGGGCTGCTTGGGCAGTACTTC. The full variable domain, completed using reference TRBV18 and TRBJ2-7, is NAGVMQNPRHLVRRRGQEARLRCSPMKGHSHVYWYRQLPEEGLKFMVYLQKENIIDESGMPKERFSAEFPKEGPSILRIQQVVRGDSAAYFCASSPSGLLGQYFGPGTRLTVT.